Each of the 27 T cell receptor beta chains below was sequenced from the same sample in a study of blood T cell repertoires in COVID-19. Produced via immunoSEQ multiplex PCR; TCRdb's table is partial and in-frame only. The repertoire holds approximately 120,000 clones, with 80% to 85% as singletons. Sequencing input: peripheral blood. These receptors were taken from a woman aged 50 to 60 with acute or convalescent COVID-19.

This clone occurred a few times. The rearrangement joins TRBV2 to TRBJ1-5; D gene unclear. The CDR3 runs 15 residues. V shed 3 bases and J shed 0 bases, with 9 bases lying between them. Germline assignment: CDR1 SNHLY and CDR2 FYNNEI. CDR3 residues: CASSDGRNSNQPQHF. The CDR3 nucleotides are TGTGCCAGCAGTGATGGGAGGAATAGCAATCAGCCCCAGCATTTT.

The rearrangement uses TRBV28 and TRBJ1-2, with no clear D. CDR3 length: 14 residues. V dropped 5 bases and J dropped 1 base, with 11 bases sitting between them. CDR1 is MDHEN, CDR2 SYDVKM, per germline. The CDR3 region has the DNA TGTGCCAGCAGTGCCGTGAGGAGTAACTATGGCTACACCTTC. Its translation: CASSAVRSNYGYTF.

J is TRBJ2-5 and V is TRBV6-5; D uncertain. V was shortened by 0 bases and J by 3 bases, with 11 bases between the two germline ends. Germline-derived CDR1 and CDR2 are MNHEY and SVGAGI. There are 15 residues in the CDR3. Here the CDR3 DNA reads TGTGCCAGCAGTTACTCGACCCAAGGAGAAGAGACCCAGTACTTC. As protein: CASSYSTQGEETQYF.

The genes are TRBV3-1 (or the pseudogene TRBV3-2) and TRBJ1-1; D gene unclear. Germline V gives CDR1 LGHDT, CDR2 YNNKEL (reference sequence). The CDR3 is 13 residues long. With 0 bases removed from V and 4 bases from J, the gap between germline ends came to 6 bases. In DNA form, the CDR3 reads TGTGCCAGCAGCCAAGATGCTACCACTGAAGCTTTCTTT. As protein: CASSQDATTEAFF.

The chain has TRBV2 and TRBJ2-5, with a weak D call TRBD1 (6 bases). Germline lookup yields CDR1 SNHLY and CDR2 FYNNEI. V was cut by 7 bases and J by 1 base, with 10 bases left in between. CDR3 length equals 13 residues. The CDR3 DNA reads as TGTGCCAGCACCGGGACAACCCAAGAGACCCAGTACTTC. It encodes CASTGTTQETQYF.

This clone was seen a handful of times. The chain joins TRBV2 to TRBJ1-1, with D perhaps matching TRBD1 (5 bases). V was clipped by 1 base and J by 1 base, with 13 bases between them. The germline gives CDR1 SNHLY, CDR2 FYNNEI. CDR3 length equals 16 residues. The chain's CDR3 is CASSEGNAGGNTEAFF. CDR3 nucleotides: TGTGCCAGCAGTGAAGGTAATGCGGGGGGGAACACTGAAGCTTTCTTT.

The chain carries TRBV19 and TRBJ1-6; 7 bases agree with TRBD1. This CDR3 is 14 amino acids long. V lost 6 bases to trimming and J lost 5 bases; unmatched junction nucleotides: 4. Germline lookup yields CDR1 LNHDA and CDR2 SQIVND (reference sequence). The CDR3 nucleotides read TGTGCCAGTAGAACCGGGACAGATAATTCACCCCTCCACTTT. It is translated as CASRTGTDNSPLHF.

The gene calls are TRBV6-5 and TRBJ1-1; 8 bases agree with TRBD1. Germline V gene sequence: CDR1 MNHEY, CDR2 SVGAGI. Trimming at V came to 0 bases and at J to 11 bases, leaving 2 bases not matched to a gene. CDR3 length: 12 amino acids. The CDR3 sequence is CASSYSRGRAFF. CDR3 bases: TGTGCCAGCAGTTACTCCAGGGGGCGGGCTTTCTTT.

The rearrangement joins TRBV30 to TRBJ1-1, with D unresolved. Germline CDR1 GTSNPN, CDR2 SVGIG (reference sequence). The CDR3 runs 11 residues. V dropped 5 bases and J dropped 0 bases, with 4 bases sitting between them. The CDR3: CAWALNTEAFF. DNA for the CDR3: TGTGCCTGGGCATTGAACACTGAAGCTTTCTTT.

As DNA, the CDR3 is TGTGCCAGCAGCTCCCAGGGCAGGGGCTTGTGGTCTGAAGCTTTCTTT. The encoded protein is CASSSQGRGLWSEAFF. V is TRBV13 and J is TRBJ1-1, with a possible D match to TRBD1 (6 bases). The germline V gene encodes CDR1 PRHDT and CDR2 FYEKMQ (reference sequence). Deletions cut 4 bases from V and 6 bases from J, with 21 bases between. This CDR3 has 16 amino acids.

The chain uses TRBV6-1 and TRBJ1-2; D gene ambiguous. V dropped 2 bases and J dropped 3 bases, with 7 bases sitting between them. Germline CDR1 reads MNHNS; CDR2 reads SASEGT. This CDR3 spans 13 amino acids. CDR3 sequence reads: CASSEWSYYGYTF. CDR3 bases: TGTGCCAGCAGTGAATGGAGCTACTATGGCTACACCTTC.

The chain recombines TRBV6-5 with TRBJ1-4; D possibly corresponds to TRBD1 (5 bases). The CDR3 has 13 amino acids. The germline CDR1 and CDR2 sequences are MNHEY and SVGAGI. Trimming took off 2 bases at V and 8 bases at J, with 9 bases between the two ends. The CDR3 protein is CASSYDSGEKLFF. In DNA form, the CDR3 reads TGTGCCAGCAGTTACGATTCAGGGGAAAAACTGTTTTTT.

This chain links TRBV29-1 with TRBJ1-1, with D possibly matching TRBD1 (5 bases). The CDR3 has 11 amino acids. Germline V gene data show CDR1 as SQVTM and CDR2 as ANQGSEA. V was pared by 2 bases and J by 7 bases, with 8 bases between. As DNA, the CDR3 is TGCAGCGTTGAATCAGGGATTGAAGCTTTCTTT. It codes for CSVESGIEAFF.

The genes are TRBV9 and TRBJ2-1; D gene ambiguous. The CDR3 covers 14 residues. V was cut by 3 bases and J by 5 bases, with 12 bases left in between. Germline loops: CDR1 SGDLS, CDR2 YYNGEE. CDR3 nucleotides: TGTGCCAGCAGCGCGAGAACAGTGGACAATGAGCAGTTCTTC. Translated: CASSARTVDNEQFF. The whole variable domain, filled in from reference TRBV9 and TRBJ2-1, reads DSGVTQTPKHLITATGQRVTLRCSPRSGDLSVYWYQQSLDQGLQFLIQYYNGEERAKGNILERFSAQQFPDLHSELNLSSLELGDSALYFCASSARTVDNEQFFGPGTRLTVL.

This clone appeared a few times. The chain has TRBV7-9 and TRBJ1-6; unclear D gene. The CDR3 spans 15 residues. V lost 5 bases to trimming and J lost 2 bases, with 10 bases between them. Looked up from germline, CDR1 is SEHNR and CDR2 is FQNEAQ (reference sequence). CDR3 nucleotide sequence: TGTGCCAGCAGCCCAATTAGCACCTATAATTCACCCCTCCACTTT. Its translation: CASSPISTYNSPLHF.

The chain carries TRBV7-9 and TRBJ1-2; 11 positions match TRBD1. The CDR3 contains 14 residues. In germline, CDR1 is SEHNR, CDR2 FQNEAQ (reference sequence). With 0 bases clipped from V and 9 bases from J, the junction kept 3 bases outside the gene matches. CDR3 DNA sequence: TGTGCCAGCAGCTTAGCGGACAGGGGGCAGAGCTACACCTTC. Translating gives CASSLADRGQSYTF.

The gene calls are TRBV29-1 and TRBJ2-5; 9 bases are shared with TRBD1. Germline CDR1 is SQVTM and CDR2 is ANQGSEA. V lost 6 bases to trimming and J lost 5 bases; unmatched junction nucleotides: 13. This CDR3 has 15 amino acids. CDR3 nucleotides: TGCAGCGTAGCCTCCGGGACAGGGTCGGGGGAGACCCAGTACTTC. It is translated as CSVASGTGSGETQYF.

The J gene is TRBJ2-7, the V gene TRBV10-3; TRBD1 agrees at 7 bases. V lost 0 bases to trimming and J lost 4 bases; unmatched junction nucleotides: 3. This CDR3 contains 14 residues. The V gene's germline CDR1 is ENHRY and CDR2 SYGVKD. The DNA of the CDR3 is TGTGCCATCAGTGAGTCAGGGGGCCTTTACGAGCAGTACTTC. It specifies CAISESGGLYEQYF.

This clone was seen a single time. This CDR3 reads CASSGQTVYSGNTIYF. CDR3 bases: TGTGCCAGCAGCGGACAGACAGTTTACTCTGGAAACACCATATATTTT. The chain links TRBV9 to TRBJ1-3; D might be TRBD1 (5 bases). CDR3 size: 16 residues. The germline V gene has CDR1 SGDLS and CDR2 YYNGEE. V lost 3 bases, J lost 0 bases, and 13 bases lay in between.

The chain carries TRBV28 and TRBJ2-7, with TRBD2 as a possible D gene (6 bases). The CDR3 totals 18 residues. CDR1 and CDR2 (germline): MDHEN, SYDVKM. V was cut by 3 bases and J by 0 bases, with 21 bases left in between. The CDR3 loop reads CASSFLFSQSGHSYEQYF. The CDR3, as DNA: TGTGCCAGCAGTTTCTTATTCTCCCAAAGCGGGCACTCCTACGAGCAGTACTTC. Together with reference TRBV28 and TRBJ2-7, the CDR3 gives the full variable domain: DVKVTQSSRYLVKRTGEKVFLECVQDMDHENMFWYRQDPGLGLRLIYFSYDVKMKEKGDIPEGYSVSREKKERFSLILESASTNQTSMYLCASSFLFSQSGHSYEQYFGPGTRLTVT.

The J gene is TRBJ2-5, the V gene TRBV28; 11 bases are shared with TRBD2. The V segment lost 6 bases and the J segment 4 bases; nucleotides outside the gene matches: 7. Germline values: CDR1 MDHEN, CDR2 SYDVKM. The CDR3 runs 15 residues. CDR3 nucleotides: TGTGCCAGCAGCTTAGCGGGAGGGCGCGGAGAGACCCAGTACTTC. Translation gives CASSLAGGRGETQYF.

The rearrangement links TRBV5-1 to TRBJ1-1; D is ambiguous. This CDR3 has 12 amino acids. Trimming cost V 1 base and J 5 bases, with 6 bases left between them. Looked up from germline, CDR1 is SGHRS and CDR2 is YFSETQ. CDR3 region: CASSLSGTEAFF. In DNA form, the CDR3 reads TGCGCCAGCAGCTTGTCGGGGACTGAAGCTTTCTTT. Drawing the rest from reference TRBV5-1 and TRBJ1-1, the complete variable domain is KAGVTQTPRYLIKTRGQQVTLSCSPISGHRSVSWYQQTPGQGLQFLFEYFSETQRNKGNFPGRFSGRQFSNSRSEMNVSTLELGDSALYLCASSLSGTEAFFGQGTRLTVV.

V is TRBV13 and J is TRBJ2-3; D is uncertain. V was trimmed by 5 bases and J by 2 bases, leaving 11 bases between them. From germline, CDR1 is PRHDT and CDR2 FYEKMQ (reference sequence). The CDR3 covers 14 residues. The CDR3 reads CASSPERNTDTQYF. The CDR3 DNA reads TGTGCCAGCAGCCCTGAGAGGAACACAGATACGCAGTATTTT.

This rearrangement joins TRBV9 to TRBJ2-7; 9 nucleotides match TRBD1. CDR3 length equals 15 residues. With 3 bases clipped from V and 2 bases from J, the junction kept 6 bases outside the gene matches. Germline values: CDR1 SGDLS, CDR2 YYNGEE. CDR3 nucleotides: TGTGCCAGCAGCGCACAGACAGGGGGGGCCTACGAGCAGTACTTC. Translating it yields CASSAQTGGAYEQYF.

As DNA, the CDR3 is TGTGCCTGGGGGTATTTTTCTGGCTACACCTTC. It encodes CAWGYFSGYTF. V is TRBV30 and J is TRBJ1-2; D gene unclear. Germline lookup yields CDR1 GTSNPN and CDR2 SVGIG (reference sequence). V lost 5 bases to trimming and J lost 7 bases, with 11 bases between them. CDR3 length: 11 residues.

The chain employs TRBV15 and TRBJ2-2; 7 bases are shared with TRBD2. The CDR3 is 19 amino acids. Unmatched junction bases numbered 12, after V lost 0 bases and J lost 2 bases. Germline-derived CDR1 and CDR2 are LNHNV and YYDKDF (reference sequence). The CDR3 DNA is TGTGCCACCAGCAGAGACAACTCGCGGGGGACTATTAACACCGGGGAGCTGTTTTTT. Translated: CATSRDNSRGTINTGELFF.

The chain employs TRBV7-6 and TRBJ2-5, with D possibly matching TRBD2 (5 bases). CDR1 SGHVS and CDR2 FNYEAQ come from the germline V gene. The CDR3 totals 16 residues. V lost 0 bases and J 2 bases, leaving 13 bases between the germline ends. CDR3: CASSLALLSGQETQYF. In DNA, the CDR3 is TGTGCCAGCAGCTTAGCGCTTTTGAGCGGACAAGAGACCCAGTACTTC. The complete variable domain, with remaining parts taken from reference TRBV7-6 and TRBJ2-5, reads GAGVSQSPRYKVTKRGQDVALRCDPISGHVSLYWYRQALGQGPEFLTYFNYEAQQDKSGLPNDRFSAERPEGSISTLTIQRTEQRDSAMYRCASSLALLSGQETQYFGPGTRLLVL.